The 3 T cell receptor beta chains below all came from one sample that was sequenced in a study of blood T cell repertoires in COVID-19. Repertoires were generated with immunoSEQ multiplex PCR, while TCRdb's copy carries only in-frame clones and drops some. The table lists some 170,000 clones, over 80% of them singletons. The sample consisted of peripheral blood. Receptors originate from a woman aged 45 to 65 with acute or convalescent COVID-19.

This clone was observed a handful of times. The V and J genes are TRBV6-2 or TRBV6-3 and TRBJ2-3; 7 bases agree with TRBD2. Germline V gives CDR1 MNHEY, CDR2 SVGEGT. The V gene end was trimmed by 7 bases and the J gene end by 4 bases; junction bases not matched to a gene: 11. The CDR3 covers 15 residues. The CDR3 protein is CASTPGSGMADTQYF. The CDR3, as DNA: TGTGCCAGCACCCCAGGAAGCGGGATGGCAGATACGCAGTATTTT.

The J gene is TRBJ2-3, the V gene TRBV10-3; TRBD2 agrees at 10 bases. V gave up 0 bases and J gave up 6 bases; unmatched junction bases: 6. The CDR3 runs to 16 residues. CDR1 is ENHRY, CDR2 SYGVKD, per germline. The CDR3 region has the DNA TGTGCCATCAGTGAGTCGGCTAGCGGGAGTCTGGATACGCAGTATTTT. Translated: CAISESASGSLDTQYF.

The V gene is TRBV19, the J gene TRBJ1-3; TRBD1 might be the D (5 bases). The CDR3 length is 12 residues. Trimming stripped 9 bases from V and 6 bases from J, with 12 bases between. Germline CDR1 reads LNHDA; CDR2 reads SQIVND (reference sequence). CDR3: CASGGFVNTIYF. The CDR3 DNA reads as TGTGCCAGCGGGGGGTTTGTAAACACCATATATTTT. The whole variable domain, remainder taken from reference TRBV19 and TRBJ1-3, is DGGITQSPKYLFRKEGQNVTLSCEQNLNHDAMYWYRQDPGQGLRLIYYSQIVNDFQKGDIAEGYSVSREKKESFPLTVTSAQKNPTAFYLCASGGFVNTIYFGEGSWLTVV.